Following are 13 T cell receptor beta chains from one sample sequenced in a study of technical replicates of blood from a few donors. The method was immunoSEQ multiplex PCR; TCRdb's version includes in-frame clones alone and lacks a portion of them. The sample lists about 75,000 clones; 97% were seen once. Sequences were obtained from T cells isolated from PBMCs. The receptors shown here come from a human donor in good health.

The CDR3 coding sequence is TGTGCCAGTAGCACCTCCACCGGGACTAACTATGGCTACACCTTC. The encoded protein is CASSTSTGTNYGYTF. This chain connects TRBV19 to TRBJ1-2; D is uncertain. Between the trimmed V and J ends, which lost 6 bases and 0 bases, there was a span of 14 bases. The CDR3 consists of 15 residues. The germline V gene encodes CDR1 LNHDA and CDR2 SQIVND (reference sequence).

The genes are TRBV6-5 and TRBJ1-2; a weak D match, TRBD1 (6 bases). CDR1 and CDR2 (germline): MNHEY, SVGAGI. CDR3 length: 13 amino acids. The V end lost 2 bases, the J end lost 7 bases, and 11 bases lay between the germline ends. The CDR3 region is CASSYATGSGYTF. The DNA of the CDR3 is TGTGCCAGCAGTTACGCGACAGGCAGTGGCTACACCTTC.

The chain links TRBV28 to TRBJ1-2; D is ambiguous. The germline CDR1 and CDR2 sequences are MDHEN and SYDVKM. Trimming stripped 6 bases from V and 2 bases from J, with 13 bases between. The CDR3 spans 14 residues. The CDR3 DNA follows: TGTGCCAGCAGGACAAGACCTGCAAACTATGGCTACACCTTC. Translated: CASRTRPANYGYTF.

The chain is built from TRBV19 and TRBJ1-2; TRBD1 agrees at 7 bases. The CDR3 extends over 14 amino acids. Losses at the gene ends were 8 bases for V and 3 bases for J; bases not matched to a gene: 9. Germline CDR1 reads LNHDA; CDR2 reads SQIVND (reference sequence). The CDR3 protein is CASLSTGKDYGYTF. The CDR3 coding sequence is TGTGCCAGTCTATCGACAGGGAAAGACTATGGCTACACCTTC. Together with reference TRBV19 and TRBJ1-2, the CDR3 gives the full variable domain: DGGITQSPKYLFRKEGQNVTLSCEQNLNHDAMYWYRQDPGQGLRLIYYSQIVNDFQKGDIAEGYSVSREKKESFPLTVTSAQKNPTAFYLCASLSTGKDYGYTFGSGTRLTVV.

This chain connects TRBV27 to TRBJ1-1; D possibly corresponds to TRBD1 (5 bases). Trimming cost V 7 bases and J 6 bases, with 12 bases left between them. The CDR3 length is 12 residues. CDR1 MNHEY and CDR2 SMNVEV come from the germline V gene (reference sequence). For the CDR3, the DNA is TGTGCCAGCAAGAGGGGAGGGGCTGAAGCTTTCTTT. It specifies CASKRGGAEAFF.

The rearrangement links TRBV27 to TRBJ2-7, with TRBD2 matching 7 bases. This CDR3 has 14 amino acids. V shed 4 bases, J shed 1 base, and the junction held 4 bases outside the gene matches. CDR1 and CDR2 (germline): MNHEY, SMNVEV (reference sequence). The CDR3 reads CASSSLRESYEQYF. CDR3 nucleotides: TGTGCCAGCAGTTCCCTGCGGGAGTCCTACGAGCAGTACTTC.

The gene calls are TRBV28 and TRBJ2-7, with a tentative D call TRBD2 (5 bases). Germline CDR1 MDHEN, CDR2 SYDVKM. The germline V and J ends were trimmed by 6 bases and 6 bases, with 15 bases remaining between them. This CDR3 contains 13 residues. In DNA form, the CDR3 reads TGTGCCAGCAGCACCACCGGGGTACGCGAGCAGTACTTC. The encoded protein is CASSTTGVREQYF.

The CDR3 here is CASSPRGGWGGTGELFF. The CDR3 region has the DNA TGTGCCAGCAGCCCCCGCGGGGGTTGGGGTGGCACCGGGGAGCTGTTTTTT. The chain recombines TRBV7-3 with TRBJ2-2; TRBD2 agrees at 7 bases. The trim removed 5 bases at V and 4 bases at J, leaving 13 bases unmatched. Germline CDR1 and CDR2: SGHTA and FQGTGA. The CDR3 loop spans 17 amino acids.

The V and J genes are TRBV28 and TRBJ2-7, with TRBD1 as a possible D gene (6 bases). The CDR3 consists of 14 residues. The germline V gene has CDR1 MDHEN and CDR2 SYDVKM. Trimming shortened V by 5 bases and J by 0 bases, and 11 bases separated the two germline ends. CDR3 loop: CASSIQGPSYEQYF. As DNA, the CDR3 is TGTGCCAGCAGTATACAGGGACCCTCCTACGAGCAGTACTTC.

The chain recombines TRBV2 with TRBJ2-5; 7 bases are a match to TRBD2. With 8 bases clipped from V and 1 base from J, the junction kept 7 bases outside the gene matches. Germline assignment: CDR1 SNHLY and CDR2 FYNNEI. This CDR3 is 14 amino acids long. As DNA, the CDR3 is TGTGCCAGCCGGTTAGGGACTACCCAAGAGACCCAGTACTTC. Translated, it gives CASRLGTTQETQYF.

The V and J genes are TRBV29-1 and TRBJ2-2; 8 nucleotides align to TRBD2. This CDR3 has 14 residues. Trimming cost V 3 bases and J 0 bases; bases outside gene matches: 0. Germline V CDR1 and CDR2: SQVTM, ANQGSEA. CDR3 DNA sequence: TGCAGCGTTGACGGGGGGGCGAACACCGGGGAGCTGTTTTTT. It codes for CSVDGGANTGELFF.

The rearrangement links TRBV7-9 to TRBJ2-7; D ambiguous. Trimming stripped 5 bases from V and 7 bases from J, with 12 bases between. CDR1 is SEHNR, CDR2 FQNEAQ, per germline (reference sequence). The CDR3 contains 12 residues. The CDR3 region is CASSLSRWEQYF. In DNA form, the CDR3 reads TGTGCCAGCAGCCTATCACGGTGGGAGCAGTACTTC.

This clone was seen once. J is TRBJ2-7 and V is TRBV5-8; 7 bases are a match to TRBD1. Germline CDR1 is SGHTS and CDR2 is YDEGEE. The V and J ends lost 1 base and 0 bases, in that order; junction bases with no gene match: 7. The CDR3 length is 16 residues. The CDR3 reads CASSLSSGQPSYEQYF. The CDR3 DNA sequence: TGTGCCAGCAGCTTGTCCTCGGGACAGCCCTCCTACGAGCAGTACTTC.